One and the same sample provided the 18 T cell receptor beta chains below, sequenced in a study of cytomegalovirus exposure and HLA in healthy donors. The primer mix had 60 Vbeta and 13 Jbeta primers. The assay was immunoSEQ multiplex PCR, and TCRdb's table has in-frame clones only and misses some. The sample records 100,000 to 150,000 clones, 80% being singletons. Input material: PBMCs. The receptors derive from a man between 25 and 39 years old in good health and CMV-seropositive.

The V gene is TRBV6-6, the J gene TRBJ1-2; 11 bases map to TRBD1. The J segment lost 6 bases and the V segment lost 2 bases, leaving 8 bases of the junction unmatched. Germline CDR1 and CDR2: MNHNY and SVGAGI (reference sequence). This CDR3 region has 16 residues. As DNA, the CDR3 is TGTGCCAGCAGTTACCCGGACAGGGGGCAGAGAAATGGCTACACCTTC. Encoded protein: CASSYPDRGQRNGYTF.

The rearrangement links TRBV13 to TRBJ2-5, with D possibly matching TRBD2 (6 bases). This CDR3 region has 16 residues. Germline CDR1 is PRHDT and CDR2 is FYEKMQ (reference sequence). The V and J ends lost 0 bases and 1 base respectively, with 12 bases between them. The CDR3 sequence: CASSLGPGGPQETQYF. The CDR3 nucleotides read TGTGCCAGCAGCTTAGGCCCCGGGGGTCCCCAAGAGACCCAGTACTTC.

This CDR3 reads CASSGRTGDQPQHF. The CDR3 DNA follows: TGCGCCAGCAGCGGTAGGACAGGGGATCAGCCCCAGCATTTT. V and J are TRBV4-1 and TRBJ1-5; 9 nucleotides align to TRBD1. Germline CDR1 and CDR2: MGHRA and YSYEKL. V was clipped by 5 bases and J by 5 bases; unmatched bases: 4. This CDR3 contains 14 residues.

This rearrangement joins TRBV10-1 to TRBJ2-2; a possible D gene is TRBD2 (6 bases). The germline V gene encodes CDR1 WNHNN and CDR2 SYGVQD (reference sequence). V lost 3 bases and J lost 5, with 13 bases in between. CDR3 length equals 15 residues. Here the CDR3 reads CASSEGGVGTGELFF. DNA of the CDR3: TGCGCCAGCAGTGAAGGAGGGGTGGGGACCGGGGAGCTGTTTTTT.

This chain links TRBV10-1 with TRBJ1-4; 10 bases are shared with TRBD1. Trimming at V came to 5 bases and at J to 7 bases, leaving 4 bases not matched to a gene. Germline V CDR1 and CDR2: WNHNN, SYGVQD (reference sequence). The CDR3 extends over 14 amino acids. DNA for the CDR3: TGCGCCAGCAGTAGGACAGGGGGTAGTGAAAAACTGTTTTTT. Its protein product is CASSRTGGSEKLFF.

The rearrangement joins TRBV23-1 to TRBJ1-2; D is perhaps TRBD1 (5 bases). TRBV23-1 is recorded as an ORF, its role being uncertain. V gave up 2 bases and J gave up 5 bases, with 12 bases separating them. The CDR3 runs 14 residues. In DNA, the CDR3 is TGCGCCAGCAGTCAAACAGGATTGCGGTATGGCTACACCTTC. This translates into CASSQTGLRYGYTF.

The V and J genes are TRBV7-2 and TRBJ2-7; the match to TRBD2 covers 7 bases. Per germline, CDR1 SGHTA and CDR2 FQGNSA. After removal of 7 bases from V and 2 bases from J, the junction contained 8 bases not matched to a gene. This CDR3 region has 14 residues. This CDR3 is CASTSVAGAYEQYF. CDR3 bases: TGTGCCAGCACCTCCGTCGCGGGGGCCTACGAGCAGTACTTC.

The chain joins TRBV5-8 to TRBJ2-7; TRBD1 aligns across 9 bases. CDR1 is SGHTS and CDR2 is YDEGEE in the germline V gene. The CDR3 loop spans 15 amino acids. Trimming cost V 1 base and J 2 bases; bases outside gene matches: 4. The CDR3 nucleotides are TGTGCCAGCAGCTTGAGGGGGACAGGGCCCTACGAGCAGTACTTC. Encoded protein: CASSLRGTGPYEQYF. The variable domain in full, completed from reference TRBV5-8 and TRBJ2-7, reads EAGVTQSPTHLIKTRGQQATLRCSPISGHTSVYWYQQALGLGLQFLLWYDEGEERNRGNFPPRFSGRQFPNYSSELNVNALELEDSALYLCASSLRGTGPYEQYFGPGTRLTVT.

This chain connects TRBV9 to TRBJ2-3, with 7 bases that match TRBD1. With 4 bases clipped from V and 5 bases from J, the junction kept 13 bases outside the gene matches. CDR1 is SGDLS and CDR2 is YYNGEE in the germline V gene. The CDR3 is made up of 16 amino acids. The CDR3, as DNA: TGTGCCAGCAGCACCCAGACAGGGCTGTACGGAGATACGCAGTATTTT. The encoded protein is CASSTQTGLYGDTQYF.

V gene TRBV6-6 combines with J gene TRBJ2-1; the D gene is possibly TRBD2 (5 bases). The V gene lost 6 bases and the J gene lost 0 bases, with 12 bases spanning the gap. Germline CDR1 and CDR2: MNHNY and SVGAGI (reference sequence). This CDR3 is 15 amino acids long. In DNA, the CDR3 is TGTGCCAGCAGCTTAACTGGGAGCTCCTACAATGAGCAGTTCTTC. It translates to CASSLTGSSYNEQFF.

The chain couples TRBV6-6 to TRBJ1-2, with 8 bases that match TRBD1. In germline, CDR1 is MNHNY, CDR2 SVGAGI (reference sequence). This CDR3 is 15 amino acids long. V trimming: 4 bases; J trimming: 0 bases; junction bases outside the gene matches: 4. The CDR3: CASSSRTGSNYGYTF. The CDR3 region has the DNA TGTGCCAGCAGTTCGAGGACAGGGTCTAACTATGGCTACACCTTC.

The chain uses TRBV6-5 and TRBJ1-6; no reliable D call. CDR3 length: 15 amino acids. Trimming removed 7 bases at V and 0 bases at J, with 10 bases between. Germline V lookup: CDR1 MNHEY, CDR2 SVGAGI. CDR3 DNA: TGTGCCAGCATGGAGGGAGCCTCCTATAATTCACCCCTCCACTTT. This encodes CASMEGASYNSPLHF.

The chain combines TRBV2 with TRBJ1-6, with 7 bases aligning to TRBD1. The CDR3 runs to 14 residues. Germline loops: CDR1 SNHLY, CDR2 FYNNEI. Trimming removed 6 bases from V and 5 bases from J; junction bases left unmatched: 4. The CDR3 nucleotides read TGTGCCAGCAGCCTGACAGGGAATAATTCACCCCTCCACTTT. As protein: CASSLTGNNSPLHF.

The rearrangement uses TRBV9 and TRBJ1-1; weak D call: TRBD1 (6 bases). V lost 4 bases to trimming and J lost 7 bases, with 11 bases between them. The CDR3 extends over 12 amino acids. Looked up from germline, CDR1 is SGDLS and CDR2 is YYNGEE. CDR3 DNA sequence: TGTGCCAGCAGCCCGTCGGACAGTGAAGCTTTCTTT. Amino acids: CASSPSDSEAFF.

CDR3 sequence reads: CASSPDSTTGWAGANVLTF. CDR3 nucleotides: TGTGCCAGCAGCCCCGACTCAACGACAGGGTGGGCCGGGGCCAACGTCCTGACTTTC. The chain uses TRBV7-3 and TRBJ2-6, with 7 nucleotides matching TRBD1. CDR1 SGHTA and CDR2 FQGTGA come from the germline V gene. The CDR3 has 19 residues. Trimming took 5 bases from V and 4 from J; bases not matched to a gene: 17.

This clone has a single count. J is TRBJ2-7 and V is TRBV7-2, with 10 bases matching TRBD1. J lost 3 bases, V lost 1 base, and 3 bases had no gene match. The CDR3 length is 15 residues. The germline CDR1 and CDR2 sequences are SGHTA and FQGNSA. DNA of the CDR3: TGTGCCAGCAGCTTAGGACAGGGGGCAATCTACGAGCAGTACTTC. This gives the protein CASSLGQGAIYEQYF.

V gene TRBV2 combines with J gene TRBJ2-7; D perhaps matches TRBD1 (5 bases). The germline CDR1 and CDR2 sequences are SNHLY and FYNNEI. V lost 3 bases and J 5 bases, leaving 11 bases between the germline ends. CDR3 length: 13 residues. The chain's CDR3 is CASSDYLRDEQYF. The CDR3 nucleotides read TGTGCCAGCAGTGATTACCTCAGGGACGAGCAGTACTTC.

The V and J genes are TRBV13 and TRBJ2-3, with TRBD1 matching 9 bases. Germline assignment: CDR1 PRHDT and CDR2 FYEKMQ (reference sequence). Trimming removed 4 bases from V and 6 bases from J; junction bases left unmatched: 8. The CDR3 length is 15 residues. The CDR3 DNA sequence: TGTGCCAGCAGCTCCCCCGGGACAGGGTTTGATACGCAGTATTTT. The encoded protein is CASSSPGTGFDTQYF.